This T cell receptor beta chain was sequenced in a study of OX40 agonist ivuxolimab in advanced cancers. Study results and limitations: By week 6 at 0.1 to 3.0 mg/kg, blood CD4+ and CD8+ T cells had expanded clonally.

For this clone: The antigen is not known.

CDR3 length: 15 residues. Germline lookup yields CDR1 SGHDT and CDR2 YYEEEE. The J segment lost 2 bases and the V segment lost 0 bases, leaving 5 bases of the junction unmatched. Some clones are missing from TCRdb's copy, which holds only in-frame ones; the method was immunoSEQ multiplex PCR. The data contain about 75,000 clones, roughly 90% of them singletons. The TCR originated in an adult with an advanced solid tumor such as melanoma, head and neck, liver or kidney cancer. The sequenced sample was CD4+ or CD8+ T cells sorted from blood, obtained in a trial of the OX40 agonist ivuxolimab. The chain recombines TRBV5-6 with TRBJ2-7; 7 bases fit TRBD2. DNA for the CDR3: TGTGCCAGCAGCTTGGGAGCGGGAAGAACCTACGAGCAGTACTTC. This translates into CASSLGAGRTYEQYF. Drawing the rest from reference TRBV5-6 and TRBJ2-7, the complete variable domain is DAGVTQSPTHLIKTRGQQVTLRCSPKSGHDTVSWYQQALGQGPQFIFQYYEEEERQRGNFPDRFSGHQFPNYSSELNVNALLLGDSALYLCASSLGAGRTYEQYFGPGTRLTVT.